This T cell receptor beta chain was recovered during a study of blood T cells in healthy people across ages. Regarding this clonotype: The antigen is not known.

For the second PCR, which ran for roughly 6 to 12 cycles, a sample-barcoded 5' primer and a J-beta primer mix were used. Every molecule of cDNA carried a tag from a template-switch adaptor with 12 random nucleotides. TCRdb analysed the 5' RACE reads with MiXCR anew, one entry per CDR3 protein. The sample records around 1,000,000 distinct CDR3 sequences, around two fifths being singletons. Points from the study as a whole: No one knew whether donors had CMV, which possibly confounded expanded clonotype changes.

Samples each yielded at least 5 micrograms of total RNA. The CDR3 is 13 amino acids. V lost 0 bases, J lost 3 bases, and 6 bases lay in between. Germline V lookup: CDR1 MNHNS, CDR2 SASEGT. This clonotype originated in a man between 18 and 35 years old in good health. The rearrangement joins TRBV6-1 to TRBJ2-7; D is undetermined. Specimen: blood. The CDR3 sequence is CASSEAGDYEQYF. The CDR3 region has the DNA TGTGCCAGCAGTGAAGCAGGAGACTACGAGCAGTACTTC.